This T cell receptor beta chain emerged from a study of T cells in Graves' hyperthyroidism and ophthalmopathy. For the study at large: The authors collected peripheral blood at initial diagnosis, before any treatment.

With respect to this clonotype: Antigen: not known.

Study outcomes and limitations: Ophthalmopathy was model-predicted a median around seven months pre-onset.

Researchers took RNA transcripts and amplified the TCR beta CDR3 regions from them. The primer set for the first-round RT-PCR of the TCR CDR3 was HTBI. TCRdb independently ran MiXCR on the multiplex PCR reads; one entry per CDR3 protein. This table holds about 640,000 distinct CDR3 sequences, more than 12% found once. Using more than 8 ml of fresh peripheral blood, PBMCs were prepared. Germline V lookup: CDR1 MGHRA, CDR2 YSYEKL. The length of the CDR3 is 13 residues. The V gene lost 1 base and the J gene lost 3 bases, with 6 bases spanning the gap. This sequence was found in a woman in her forties or fifties with Graves' ophthalmopathy. This chain joins TRBV4-1 and TRBJ2-5; D is undetermined. The material sequenced was blood. The CDR3 nucleotides are TGCGCCAGCAGCCAAGTTTTAGAAGAGACCCAGTACTTC. Translated: CASSQVLEETQYF.